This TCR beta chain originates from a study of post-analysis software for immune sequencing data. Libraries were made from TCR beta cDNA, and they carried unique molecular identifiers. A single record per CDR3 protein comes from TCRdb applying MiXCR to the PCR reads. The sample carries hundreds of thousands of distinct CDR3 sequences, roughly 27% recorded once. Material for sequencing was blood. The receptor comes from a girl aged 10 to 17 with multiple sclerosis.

The CDR3 here is CASSSRQGAMYQETQYF. CDR3 nucleotides: TGTGCCAGCAGTTCCCGACAGGGGGCCATGTACCAAGAGACCCAGTACTTC. This chain joins TRBV28 and TRBJ2-5; 10 nucleotides agree with TRBD1. This CDR3 has 17 amino acids. Trimming took 4 bases from V and 0 from J; bases not matched to a gene: 8. Germline CDR1 is MDHEN and CDR2 is SYDVKM.